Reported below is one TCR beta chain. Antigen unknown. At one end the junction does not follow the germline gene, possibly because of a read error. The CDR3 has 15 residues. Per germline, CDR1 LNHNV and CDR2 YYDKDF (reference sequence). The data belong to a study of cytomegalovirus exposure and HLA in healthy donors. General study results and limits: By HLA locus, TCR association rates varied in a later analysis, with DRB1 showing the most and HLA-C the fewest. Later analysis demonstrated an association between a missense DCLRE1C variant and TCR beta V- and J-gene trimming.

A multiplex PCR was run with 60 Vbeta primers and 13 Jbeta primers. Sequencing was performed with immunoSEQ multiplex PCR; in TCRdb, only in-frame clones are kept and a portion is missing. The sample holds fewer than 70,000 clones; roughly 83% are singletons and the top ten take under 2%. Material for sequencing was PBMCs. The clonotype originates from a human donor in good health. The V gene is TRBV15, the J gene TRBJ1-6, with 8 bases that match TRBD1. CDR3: CATTRGDRNNSPLHF. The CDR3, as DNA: TGTGCCACCACCAGAGGGGACAGGAATAATTCACCCCTCCACTTT.